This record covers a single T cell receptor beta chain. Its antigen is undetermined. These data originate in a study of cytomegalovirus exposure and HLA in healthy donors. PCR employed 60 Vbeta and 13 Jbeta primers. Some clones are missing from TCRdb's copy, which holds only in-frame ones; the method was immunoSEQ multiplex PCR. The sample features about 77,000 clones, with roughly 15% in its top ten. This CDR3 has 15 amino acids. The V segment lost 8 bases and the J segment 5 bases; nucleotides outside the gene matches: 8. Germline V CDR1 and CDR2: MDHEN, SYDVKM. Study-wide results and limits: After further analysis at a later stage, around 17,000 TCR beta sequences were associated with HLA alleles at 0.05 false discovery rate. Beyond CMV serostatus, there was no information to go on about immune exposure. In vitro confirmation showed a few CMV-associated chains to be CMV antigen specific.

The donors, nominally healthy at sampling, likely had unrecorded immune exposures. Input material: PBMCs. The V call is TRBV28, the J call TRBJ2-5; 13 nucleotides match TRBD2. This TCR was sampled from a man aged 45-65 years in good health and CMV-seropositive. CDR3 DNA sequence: TGTGCCAGCTTAGGACTAGCGGGGGAGGGCGAGACCCAGTACTTC. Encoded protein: CASLGLAGEGETQYF.